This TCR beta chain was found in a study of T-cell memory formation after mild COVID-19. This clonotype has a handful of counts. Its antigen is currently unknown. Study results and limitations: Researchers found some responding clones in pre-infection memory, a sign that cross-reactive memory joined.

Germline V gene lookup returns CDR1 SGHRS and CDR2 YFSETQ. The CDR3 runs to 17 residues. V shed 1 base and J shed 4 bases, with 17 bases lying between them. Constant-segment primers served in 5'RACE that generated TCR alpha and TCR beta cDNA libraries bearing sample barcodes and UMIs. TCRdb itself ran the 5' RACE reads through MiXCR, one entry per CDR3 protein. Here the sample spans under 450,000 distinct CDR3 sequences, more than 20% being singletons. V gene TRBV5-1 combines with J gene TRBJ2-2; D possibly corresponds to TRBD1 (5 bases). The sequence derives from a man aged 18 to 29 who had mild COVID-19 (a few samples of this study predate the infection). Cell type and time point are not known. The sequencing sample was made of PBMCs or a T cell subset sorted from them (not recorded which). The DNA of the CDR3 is TGCGCCAGCAGCTTGACAGGATTTAATGAAGGCACCGGGGAGCTGTTTTTT. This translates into CASSLTGFNEGTGELFF.